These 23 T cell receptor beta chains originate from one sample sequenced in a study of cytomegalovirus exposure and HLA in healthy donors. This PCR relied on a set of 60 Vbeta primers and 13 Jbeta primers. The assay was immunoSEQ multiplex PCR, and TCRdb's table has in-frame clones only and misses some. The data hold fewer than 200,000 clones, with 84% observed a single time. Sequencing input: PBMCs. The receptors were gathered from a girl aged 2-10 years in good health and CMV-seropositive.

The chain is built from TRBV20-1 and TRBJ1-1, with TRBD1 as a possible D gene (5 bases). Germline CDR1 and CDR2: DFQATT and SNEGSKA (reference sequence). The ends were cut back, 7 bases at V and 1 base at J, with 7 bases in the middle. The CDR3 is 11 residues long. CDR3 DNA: TGCAGTGTCAGGGAGAACACTGAAGCTTTCTTT. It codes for CSVRENTEAFF.

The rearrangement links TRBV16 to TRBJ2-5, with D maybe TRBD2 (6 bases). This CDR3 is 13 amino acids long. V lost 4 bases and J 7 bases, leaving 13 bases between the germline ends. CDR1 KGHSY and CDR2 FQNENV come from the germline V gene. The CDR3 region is CASSPPLSGTQYF. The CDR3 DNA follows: TGTGCCAGCAGCCCGCCACTTAGCGGGACCCAGTACTTC. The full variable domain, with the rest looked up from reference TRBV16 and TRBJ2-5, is GEEVAQTPKHLVRGEGQKAKLYCAPIKGHSYVFWYQQVLKNEFKFLISFQNENVFDETGMPKERFSAKCLPNSPCSLEIQATKLEDSAVYFCASSPPLSGTQYFGPGTRLLVL.

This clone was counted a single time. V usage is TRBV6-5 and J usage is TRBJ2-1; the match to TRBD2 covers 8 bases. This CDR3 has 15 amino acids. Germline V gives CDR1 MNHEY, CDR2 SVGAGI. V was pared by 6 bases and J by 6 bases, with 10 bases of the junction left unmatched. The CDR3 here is CASSNLAGGGNEQFF. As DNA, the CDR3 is TGTGCCAGCAGCAATCTAGCGGGTGGCGGCAATGAGCAGTTCTTC.

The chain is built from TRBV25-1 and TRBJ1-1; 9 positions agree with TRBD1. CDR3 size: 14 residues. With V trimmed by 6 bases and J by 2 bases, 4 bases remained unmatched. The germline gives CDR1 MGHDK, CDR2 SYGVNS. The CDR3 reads CASSRQGVNTEAFF. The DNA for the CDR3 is TGTGCCAGCAGCCGACAGGGGGTAAACACTGAAGCTTTCTTT.

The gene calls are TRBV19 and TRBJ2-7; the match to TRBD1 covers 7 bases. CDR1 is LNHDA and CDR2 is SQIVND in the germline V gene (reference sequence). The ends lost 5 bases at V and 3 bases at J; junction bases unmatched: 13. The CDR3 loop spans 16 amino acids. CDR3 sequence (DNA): TGTGCCAGTAGTCCGGGGCCCGGGACAGCACTCTACGAGCAGTACTTC. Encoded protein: CASSPGPGTALYEQYF.

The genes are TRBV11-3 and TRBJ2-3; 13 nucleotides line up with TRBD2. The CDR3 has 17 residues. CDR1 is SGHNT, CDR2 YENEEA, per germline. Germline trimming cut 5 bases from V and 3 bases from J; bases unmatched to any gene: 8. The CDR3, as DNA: TGTGCCAGCAGCCCGTCACTAGCGGGAGGGCCAACAGATACGCAGTATTTT. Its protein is CASSPSLAGGPTDTQYF.

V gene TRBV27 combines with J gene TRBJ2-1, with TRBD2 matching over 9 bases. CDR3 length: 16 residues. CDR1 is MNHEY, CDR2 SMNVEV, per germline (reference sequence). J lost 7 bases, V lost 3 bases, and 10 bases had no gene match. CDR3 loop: CASSLSPAGGTNEQFF. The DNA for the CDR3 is TGTGCCAGCAGTTTGTCTCCAGCGGGAGGAACTAATGAGCAGTTCTTC.

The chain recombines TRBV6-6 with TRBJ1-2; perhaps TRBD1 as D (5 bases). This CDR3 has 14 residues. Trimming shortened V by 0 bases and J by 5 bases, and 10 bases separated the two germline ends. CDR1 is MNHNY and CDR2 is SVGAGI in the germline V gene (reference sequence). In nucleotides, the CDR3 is TGTGCCAGCAGTTACTCGACCGGGGGGTATGGCTACACCTTC. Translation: CASSYSTGGYGYTF.

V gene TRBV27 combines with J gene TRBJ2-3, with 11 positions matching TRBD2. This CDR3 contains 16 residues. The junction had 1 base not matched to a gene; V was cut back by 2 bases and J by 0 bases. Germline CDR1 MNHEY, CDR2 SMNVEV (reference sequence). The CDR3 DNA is TGTGCCAGCAGTTTAACTAGCGGGGGTAGCACAGATACGCAGTATTTT. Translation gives CASSLTSGGSTDTQYF.

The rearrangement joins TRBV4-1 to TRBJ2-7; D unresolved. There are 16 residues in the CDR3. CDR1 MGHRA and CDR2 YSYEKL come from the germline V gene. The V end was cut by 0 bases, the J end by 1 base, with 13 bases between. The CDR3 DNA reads TGCGCCAGCAGCCAAGATTATGCCAGCGAGTCCTACGAGCAGTACTTC. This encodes CASSQDYASESYEQYF.

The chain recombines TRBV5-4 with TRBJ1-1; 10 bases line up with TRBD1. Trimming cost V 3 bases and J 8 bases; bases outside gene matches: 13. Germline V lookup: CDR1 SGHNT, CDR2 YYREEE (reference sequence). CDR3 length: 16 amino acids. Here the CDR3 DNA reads TGTGCCAGCAGCTCTTCCTTGGTGGGACAGGGGAGAGAAGCTTTCTTT. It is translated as CASSSSLVGQGREAFF.

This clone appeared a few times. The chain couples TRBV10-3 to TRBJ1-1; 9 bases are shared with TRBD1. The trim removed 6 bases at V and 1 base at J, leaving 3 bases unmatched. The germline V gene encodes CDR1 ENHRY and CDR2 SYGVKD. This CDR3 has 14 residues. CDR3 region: CAIRSQGANTEAFF. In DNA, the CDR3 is TGTGCCATCAGATCACAGGGGGCGAACACTGAAGCTTTCTTT.

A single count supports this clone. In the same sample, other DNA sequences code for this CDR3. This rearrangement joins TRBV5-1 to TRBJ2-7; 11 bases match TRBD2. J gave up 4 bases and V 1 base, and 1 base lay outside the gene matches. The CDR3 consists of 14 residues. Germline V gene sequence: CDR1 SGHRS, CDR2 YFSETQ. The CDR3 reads CASSLTSGSYEQYF. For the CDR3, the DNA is TGCGCCAGCAGCTTGACTAGCGGGAGTTACGAGCAGTACTTC.

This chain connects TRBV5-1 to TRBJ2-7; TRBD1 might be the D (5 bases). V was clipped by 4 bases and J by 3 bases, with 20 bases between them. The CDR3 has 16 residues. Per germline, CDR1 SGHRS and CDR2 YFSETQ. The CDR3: CASSPLARQGFYEQYF. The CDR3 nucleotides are TGCGCCAGCAGCCCACTTGCCCGGCAGGGATTCTACGAGCAGTACTTC.

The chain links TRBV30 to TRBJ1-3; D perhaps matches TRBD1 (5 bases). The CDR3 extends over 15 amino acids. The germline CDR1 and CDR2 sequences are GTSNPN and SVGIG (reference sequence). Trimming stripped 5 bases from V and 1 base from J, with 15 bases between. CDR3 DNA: TGTGCCTGGCACGGGACGGGAGGGTCTGGAAACACCATATATTTT. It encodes CAWHGTGGSGNTIYF.

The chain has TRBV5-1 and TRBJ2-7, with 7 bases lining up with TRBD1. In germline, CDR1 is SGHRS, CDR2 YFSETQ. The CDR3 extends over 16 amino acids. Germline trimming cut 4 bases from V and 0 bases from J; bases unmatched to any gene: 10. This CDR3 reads CASSLAWGQLSYEQYF. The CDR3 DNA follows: TGCGCCAGCAGCCTGGCGTGGGGACAGCTCTCCTACGAGCAGTACTTC.

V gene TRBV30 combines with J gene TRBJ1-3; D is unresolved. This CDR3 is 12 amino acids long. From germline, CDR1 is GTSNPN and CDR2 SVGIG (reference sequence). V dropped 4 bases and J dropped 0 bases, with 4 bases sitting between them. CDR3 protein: CAWTLSGNTIYF. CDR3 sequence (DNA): TGTGCCTGGACTCTCTCTGGAAACACCATATATTTT.

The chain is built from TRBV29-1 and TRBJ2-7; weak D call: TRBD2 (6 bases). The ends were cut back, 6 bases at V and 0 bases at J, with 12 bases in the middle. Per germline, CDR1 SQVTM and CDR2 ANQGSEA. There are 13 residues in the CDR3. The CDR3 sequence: CSVGTVSSYEQYF. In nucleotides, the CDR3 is TGCAGCGTGGGGACTGTTAGCTCCTACGAGCAGTACTTC.

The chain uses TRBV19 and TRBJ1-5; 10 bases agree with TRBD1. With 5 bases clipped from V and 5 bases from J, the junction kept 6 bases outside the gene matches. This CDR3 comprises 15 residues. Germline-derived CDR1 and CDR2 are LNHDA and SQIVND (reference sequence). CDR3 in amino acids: CASSSLTGGYQPQHF. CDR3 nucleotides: TGTGCCAGTAGTTCCTTGACAGGGGGCTATCAGCCCCAGCATTTT.

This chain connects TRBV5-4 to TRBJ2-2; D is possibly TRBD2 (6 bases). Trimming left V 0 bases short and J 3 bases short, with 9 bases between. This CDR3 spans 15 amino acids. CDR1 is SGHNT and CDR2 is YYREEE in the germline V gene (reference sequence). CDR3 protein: CASSLGSGDTGELFF. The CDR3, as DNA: TGTGCCAGCAGCTTGGGGTCGGGGGACACCGGGGAGCTGTTTTTT.

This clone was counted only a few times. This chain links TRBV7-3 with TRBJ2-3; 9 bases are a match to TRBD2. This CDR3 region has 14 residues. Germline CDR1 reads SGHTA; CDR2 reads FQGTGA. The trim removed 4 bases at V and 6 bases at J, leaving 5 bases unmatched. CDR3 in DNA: TGTGCCAGCAGCTCTGGACTAGCGCTGGATACGCAGTATTTT. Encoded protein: CASSSGLALDTQYF.

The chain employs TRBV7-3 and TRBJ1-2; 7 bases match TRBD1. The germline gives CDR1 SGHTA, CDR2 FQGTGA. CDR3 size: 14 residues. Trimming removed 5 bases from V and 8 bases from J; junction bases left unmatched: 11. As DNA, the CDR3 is TGTGCCAGCAGCACCCGACAGGGCCGGGAAGGCTACACCTTC. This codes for CASSTRQGREGYTF.

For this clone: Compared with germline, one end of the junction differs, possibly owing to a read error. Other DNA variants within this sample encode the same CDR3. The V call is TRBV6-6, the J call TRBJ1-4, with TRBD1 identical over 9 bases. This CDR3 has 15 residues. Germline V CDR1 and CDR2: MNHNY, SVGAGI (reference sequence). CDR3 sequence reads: CASSSVGTGREKLFF. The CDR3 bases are TGTGCCAGCAGTTCGGTCGGGACAGGGAGGGAAAAATTGTTTTTT.